This T cell receptor beta chain is from a study of beta chain features in type 1 diabetes. Germline lookup yields CDR1 KGHSH and CDR2 LQKENI. With V trimmed by 3 bases and J by 2 bases, 1 base remained unmatched. CDR3 length equals 13 residues. A few counts support this clone. The sample contains more than one DNA sequence encoding this CDR3. The study reverse transcribed the entire isolated RNA, so it sequenced expressed TCRB transcripts. Libraries were prepared by immunoSEQ multiplex PCR; TCRdb keeps only in-frame clonotypes and omits some of them. In the table there are a few hundred thousand clones, roughly 21% of which are singletons.

The sequenced sample was naive CD4+ T cells from blood. The chain links TRBV18 to TRBJ2-7; 7 bases line up with TRBD1. This clonotype originated in a woman aged 18-30 years in good health. The CDR3 nucleotides are TGTGCCAGCTCACCGACAGGGACCTACGAGCAGTACTTC. Its protein product is CASSPTGTYEQYF.